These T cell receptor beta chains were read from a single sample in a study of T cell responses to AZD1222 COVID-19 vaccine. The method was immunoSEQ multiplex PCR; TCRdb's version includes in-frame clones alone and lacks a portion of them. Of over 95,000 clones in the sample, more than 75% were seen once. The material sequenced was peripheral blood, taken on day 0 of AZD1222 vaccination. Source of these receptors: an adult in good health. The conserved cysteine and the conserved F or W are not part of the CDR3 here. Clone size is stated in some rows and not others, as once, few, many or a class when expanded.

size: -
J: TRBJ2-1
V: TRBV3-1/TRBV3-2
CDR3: ASSQLREQF

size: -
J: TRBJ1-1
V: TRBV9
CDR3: ASSRDSVSLTEAF

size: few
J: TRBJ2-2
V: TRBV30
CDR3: AWIRGDYFTGELF

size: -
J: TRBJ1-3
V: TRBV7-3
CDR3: ASSLPKGALY

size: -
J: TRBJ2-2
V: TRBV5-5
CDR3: ASSRRGDRVDGELF

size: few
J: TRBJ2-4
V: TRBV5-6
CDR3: ASSSPGLAIIQY

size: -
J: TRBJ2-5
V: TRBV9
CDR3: ASSVGIAGVEETQY

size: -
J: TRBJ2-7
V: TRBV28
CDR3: ASRPEGGVLYEQY

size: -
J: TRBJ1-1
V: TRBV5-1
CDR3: ASNGGSSNTEAF

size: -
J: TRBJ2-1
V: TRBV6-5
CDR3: ASRGGGAINEQF

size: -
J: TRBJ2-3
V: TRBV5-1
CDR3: ASSQGYLDTQY

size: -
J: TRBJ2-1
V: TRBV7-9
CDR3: ASSFGGGEQF

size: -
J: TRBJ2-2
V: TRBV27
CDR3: ASSGAGSTGELF

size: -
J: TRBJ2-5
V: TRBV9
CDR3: ASSGAVREYQETQY

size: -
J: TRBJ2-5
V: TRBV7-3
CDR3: ASSLGWGREQETQY

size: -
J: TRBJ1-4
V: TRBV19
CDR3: ASRIGAQGPDEKLF

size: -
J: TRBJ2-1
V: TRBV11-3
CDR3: ASSFRGRAHEQF

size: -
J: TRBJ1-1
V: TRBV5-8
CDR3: ASSPRWGGGSTEAF

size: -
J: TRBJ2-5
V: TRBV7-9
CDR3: ASSRQRTSGRVWETQY

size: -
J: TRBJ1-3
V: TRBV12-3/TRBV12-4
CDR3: ASSEGGNTIY

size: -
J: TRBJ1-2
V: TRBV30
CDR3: AWRPGFGYT

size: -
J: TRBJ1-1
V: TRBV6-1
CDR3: ASSDRQGAVVF

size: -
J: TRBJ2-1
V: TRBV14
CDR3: ASSQGVYLYNEQF

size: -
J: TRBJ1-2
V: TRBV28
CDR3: ASRQTVYGYT

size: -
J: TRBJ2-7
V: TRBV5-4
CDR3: ASSPSTAADYEQY

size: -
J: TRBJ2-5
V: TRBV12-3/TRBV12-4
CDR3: ASSFSGQETQY

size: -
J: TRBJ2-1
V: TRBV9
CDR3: ASSVEGQTYNEQF

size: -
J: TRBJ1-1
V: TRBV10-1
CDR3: ASSERIYPGQAARGSLDTEAF

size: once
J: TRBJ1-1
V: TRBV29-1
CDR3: SVLGPLPPPEAF

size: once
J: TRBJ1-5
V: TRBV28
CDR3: ASTLLGWGNQPQH

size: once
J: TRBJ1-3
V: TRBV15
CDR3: ATSRGGGQGNTIY

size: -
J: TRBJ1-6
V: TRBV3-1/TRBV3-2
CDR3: ASSPAWADSPLH

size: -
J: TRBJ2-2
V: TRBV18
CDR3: ASSPIVNTGELF

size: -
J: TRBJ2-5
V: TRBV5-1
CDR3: ASSLGGSQETQY

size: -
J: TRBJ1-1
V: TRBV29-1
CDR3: SVRSGTGLNTEAF

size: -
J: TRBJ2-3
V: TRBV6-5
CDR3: ASKRRFTDTQY

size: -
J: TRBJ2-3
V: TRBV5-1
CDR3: ASSLAGDRVDTQY

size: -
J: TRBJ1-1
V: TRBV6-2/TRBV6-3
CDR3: ASSSRAFNTEAF

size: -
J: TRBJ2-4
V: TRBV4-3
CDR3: ASSQARGRTIQY

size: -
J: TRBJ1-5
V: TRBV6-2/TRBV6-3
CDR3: ASSPLRGGVNNQPQH

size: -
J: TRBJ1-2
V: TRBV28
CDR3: ARPSRQGGGYT

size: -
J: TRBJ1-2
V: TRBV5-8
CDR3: ASSFHRANGYT